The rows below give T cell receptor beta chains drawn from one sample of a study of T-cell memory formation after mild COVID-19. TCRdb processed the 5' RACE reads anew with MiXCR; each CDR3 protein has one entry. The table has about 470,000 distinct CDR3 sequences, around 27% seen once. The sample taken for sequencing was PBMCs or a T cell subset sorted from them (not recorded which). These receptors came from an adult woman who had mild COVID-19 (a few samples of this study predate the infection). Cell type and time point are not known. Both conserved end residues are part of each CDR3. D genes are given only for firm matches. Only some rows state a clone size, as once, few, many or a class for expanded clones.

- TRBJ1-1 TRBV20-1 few CSAENTERNTEAFF TGCAGTGCCGAGAATACAGAAAGGAACACTGAAGCTTTCTTT
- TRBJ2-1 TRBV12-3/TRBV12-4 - CASSLAGGSVYNEQFF TGTGCCAGCAGTTTAGCGGGGGGCAGCGTCTACAATGAGCAGTTCTTC
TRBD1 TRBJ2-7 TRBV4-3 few CASSQTTGGLIYEQYF TGCGCCAGCAGCCAGACCACAGGGGGCCTCATCTACGAGCAGTACTTC
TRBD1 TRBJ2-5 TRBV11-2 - CASSFRGTGGETQYF TGTGCCAGCAGCTTCCGAGGGACAGGGGGGGAGACCCAGTACTTC
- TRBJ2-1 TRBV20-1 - CSARVPGYNEQFF TGCAGTGCTAGGGTGCCAGGTTACAATGAGCAGTTCTTC
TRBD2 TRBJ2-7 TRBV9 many CASSAIGTSATYEQYF TGTGCCAGCAGCGCAATCGGGACTAGCGCTACCTACGAGCAGTACTTC
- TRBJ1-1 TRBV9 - CASSVDSTNTEAFF TGTGCCAGCAGCGTGGACAGCACCAACACTGAAGCTTTCTTT
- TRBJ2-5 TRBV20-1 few CSASLYGTQPQETQYF TGCAGTGCTAGTCTTTACGGCACCCAGCCCCAAGAGACCCAGTACTTC
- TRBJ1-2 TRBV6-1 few CASSPLNPTPNYGYTF TGTGCCAGCAGTCCCCTAAACCCGACACCTAACTATGGCTACACCTTC
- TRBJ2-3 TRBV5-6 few CASSFGGRGTDTQYF TGTGCCAGCAGCTTTGGCGGCAGGGGCACAGATACGCAGTATTTT
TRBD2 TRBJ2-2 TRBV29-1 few CSVDKAGGNTGELFF TGCAGCGTCGACAAAGCGGGAGGGAACACCGGGGAGCTGTTTTTT
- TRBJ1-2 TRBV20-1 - CSAPSPGYGYTF TGCAGTGCCCCGAGCCCGGGCTATGGCTACACCTTC
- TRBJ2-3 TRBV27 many CASSLSGDTQYF TGTGCCAGCAGCTTATCGGGAGATACGCAGTATTTT
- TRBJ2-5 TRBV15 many CATSRDPGPQETQYF TGTGCCACCAGCAGAGATCCGGGACCCCAAGAGACCCAGTACTTC
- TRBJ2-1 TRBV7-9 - CATRGAAPANEQFF TGTGCCACCAGGGGCGCGGCACCTGCCAATGAGCAGTTCTTC
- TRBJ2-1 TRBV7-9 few CASSSTGGTSFYNEQFF TGTGCCAGCAGCTCGACAGGGGGGACTAGCTTCTACAATGAGCAGTTCTTC
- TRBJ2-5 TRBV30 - CAWRGESLYF TGTGCCTGGAGAGGCGAGTCACTCTACTTC